This TCR beta chain was identified in a study of blood T cell repertoires in COVID-19. Study-level information: Samples of COVID-19 (acute and convalescent) were obtained from the United States, Italy and Spain. PBMCs, B-cell-depleted T cells, or T cells provided the cDNA or gDNA that made up the material.

CDR1 and CDR2 (germline): KGHSH, LQKENI. CDR3 length: 13 amino acids. The ends lost 3 bases at V and 14 bases at J; junction bases unmatched: 3. Authors' analysis steps: The authors estimated nucleated cell counts from reference gene primer amplification. Only in-frame clones appear in the TCRdb table, and some are missing; sequencing was by immunoSEQ multiplex PCR. Clone size and V and J calls were adopted from that table, with D and trimming inferred from the DNA. The sample shows fewer than 250,000 clones, approximately 90% of them seen only once. The chain employs TRBV18 and TRBJ2-1, with TRBD2 matching 14 bases. The TCR sequence derives from a man between 65 and 85 years old with acute or convalescent COVID-19. Input material: peripheral blood. Here the CDR3 reads CASSPGLAGEEFF. The CDR3 region has the DNA TGTGCCAGCTCACCGGGACTAGCGGGAGAAGAGTTCTTC.